The 20 T cell receptor beta chains presented below share a single source sample, sequenced in a study of CD8 T cells in Susac syndrome. With random hexamers, about 0.45 to 1 ug RNA was reverse transcribed. MiXCR, applied by TCRdb to the immunoSEQ multiplex PCR reads, yields one record per CDR3 protein. The table has 120,000 to 150,000 distinct CDR3 sequences, approximately 95% seen once; the top ten hold approximately 0.3%. The sequencing sample was made of CD8+ T cells from PBMCs. These receptors came from a human donor in good health.

The V and J genes are TRBV7-9 and TRBJ2-7; 9 bases align to TRBD1. This CDR3 has 14 amino acids. The J segment lost 5 bases and the V segment lost 1 base, leaving 3 bases of the junction unmatched. The germline CDR1 and CDR2 sequences are SEHNR and FQNEAQ (reference sequence). This CDR3 reads CASSLGTGEDEQYF. CDR3 nucleotides: TGTGCCAGCAGCTTAGGGACAGGGGAGGACGAGCAGTACTTC. Full variable domain (rest looked up from reference TRBV7-9 and TRBJ2-7): DTGVSQNPRHKITKRGQNVTFRCDPISEHNRLYWYRQTLGQGPEFLTYFQNEAQLEKSRLLSDRFSAERPKGSFSTLEIQRTEQGDSAMYLCASSLGTGEDEQYFGPGTRLTVT.

This clonotype was counted a single time. The chain links TRBV7-9 to TRBJ2-7; 11 bases map to TRBD1. CDR1 and CDR2 from the germline V gene are SEHNR and FQNEAQ (reference sequence). J lost 3 bases, V lost 3 bases, and 7 bases had no gene match. The CDR3 has 16 residues. DNA of the CDR3: TGTGCCAGCAGCTTGACCGCCGGGACAGGGGGCTACGAGCAGTACTTC. Its protein is CASSLTAGTGGYEQYF.

J is TRBJ2-7 and V is TRBV9; either TRBD1 or TRBD2 may supply D (5 bases each). CDR3 length: 14 residues. In germline, CDR1 is SGDLS, CDR2 YYNGEE. Trimming removed 4 bases at V and 2 bases at J, with 13 bases between. CDR3 region: CASSSQGSAYEQYF. The CDR3 coding sequence is TGTGCCAGCAGCTCTCAGGGTAGCGCCTACGAGCAGTACTTC.

This clonotype was detected once. The gene calls are TRBV9 and TRBJ2-7, with 7 positions matching TRBD1. With V trimmed by 0 bases and J by 2 bases, 11 bases remained unmatched. CDR3 length: 17 residues. CDR1 and CDR2 from the germline V gene are SGDLS and YYNGEE. The CDR3: CASSVGTGKLNTYEQYF. CDR3 DNA: TGTGCCAGCAGCGTAGGGACAGGCAAACTTAATACCTACGAGCAGTACTTC.

The chain has TRBV9 and TRBJ2-7; 7 positions match TRBD2. J lost 4 bases, V lost 7 bases, and 11 bases had no gene match. The CDR3 covers 14 residues. Germline V lookup: CDR1 SGDLS, CDR2 YYNGEE. The CDR3 DNA sequence: TGTGCCAGCGCACAAGGCGGGGGTATTTACGAGCAGTACTTC. Protein sequence: CASAQGGGIYEQYF.

The chain employs TRBV4-1 and TRBJ2-7; a weak D match, TRBD1 (5 bases). CDR3 size: 15 residues. V was cut by 1 base and J by 5 bases, with 15 bases left in between. Germline lookup yields CDR1 MGHRA and CDR2 YSYEKL. The CDR3 DNA is TGCGCCAGCAGCCAAGCCAAGGGGTTTAGGGACGAGCAGTACTTC. As protein: CASSQAKGFRDEQYF.

DNA for the CDR3: TGCGCCAGCAGCCAAGAACTAGCGGGAGGGGGCACAGATACGCAGTATTTT. Amino acid sequence: CASSQELAGGGTDTQYF. The rearrangement uses TRBV4-3 and TRBJ2-3, with 13 bases that match TRBD2. The CDR3 runs to 17 residues. Germline assignment: CDR1 LGHNA and CDR2 YSLEER. V lost 0 bases and J lost 1; bases outside the gene matches: 1.

V is TRBV12-3 or TRBV12-4 and J is TRBJ2-1; D uncertain. V dropped 4 bases and J dropped 8 bases, with 6 bases sitting between them. The CDR3 extends over 11 amino acids. CDR3 DNA: TGTGCCAGCAGTTCTCTATATGAGCAGTTCTTC. This codes for CASSSLYEQFF.

J is TRBJ2-7 and V is TRBV6-5, with TRBD2 as a possible D gene (6 bases). Germline V gives CDR1 MNHEY, CDR2 SVGAGI. V lost 2 bases to trimming and J lost 3 bases, with 11 bases between them. The CDR3 contains 14 residues. The CDR3 region has the DNA TGTGCCAGCAGTTACGCGGAGGGATTCTACGAGCAGTACTTC. Its translation is CASSYAEGFYEQYF.

The chain links TRBV4-2 to TRBJ2-1; D perhaps matches TRBD2 (6 bases). The CDR3 is 14 residues long. Trimming pared 1 base from V and 6 bases from J, leaving 10 bases between. CDR1 is LGHNA and CDR2 is YNFKEQ in the germline V gene. CDR3 coding DNA: TGTGCCAGCAGCCAAGGGACTAATGCCAATGAGCAGTTCTTC. It yields the protein CASSQGTNANEQFF.

The V call is TRBV12-5, the J call TRBJ1-2; the match to TRBD1 covers 7 bases. The CDR3 runs 13 residues. Germline values: CDR1 LGHNT, CDR2 FRNRAP. V was pared by 4 bases and J by 8 bases, with 7 bases of the junction left unmatched. CDR3 DNA sequence: TGTGCTAGTGGTTCAGGGACAGCACGGGGCTACACCTTC. Residues: CASGSGTARGYTF. Looking up the rest from reference TRBV12-5 and TRBJ1-2 gives the full variable domain: DARVTQTPRHKVTEMGQEVTMRCQPILGHNTVFWYRQTMMQGLELLAYFRNRAPLDDSGMPKDRFSAEMPDATLATLKIQPSEPRDSAVYFCASGSGTARGYTFGSGTRLTVV.

The chain recombines TRBV19 with TRBJ2-7; D possibly corresponds to TRBD2 (5 bases). CDR1 LNHDA and CDR2 SQIVND come from the germline V gene (reference sequence). The CDR3 is made up of 11 amino acids. Trimming left V 5 bases short and J 5 bases short, with 7 bases between. CDR3 DNA: TGTGCCAGTAGTGTCGGGAACGAGCAGTACTTC. Translation: CASSVGNEQYF.

The chain has TRBV4-3 and TRBJ2-3, with a tentative D call TRBD1 (5 bases). Germline CDR1 is LGHNA and CDR2 is YSLEER. With 1 base removed from V and 6 bases from J, the gap between germline ends came to 11 bases. The CDR3 is 14 residues long. The CDR3 bases are TGCGCCAGCAGCCAAGCGGTACCAGGGGATACGCAGTATTTT. Translating gives CASSQAVPGDTQYF.

The chain is built from TRBV27 and TRBJ1-5; no firm D call. The CDR3 has 13 residues. Germline-derived CDR1 and CDR2 are MNHEY and SMNVEV (reference sequence). V lost 1 base to trimming and J lost 7 bases, with 8 bases between them. The CDR3 DNA is TGTGCCAGCAGTTTATTAGGGAAGCAGCCCCAGCATTTT. As protein: CASSLLGKQPQHF.

With respect to this clonotype: An end of the junction differs from the germline gene, which may be a read error. CDR3 coding DNA: TGTGCCAGCAACCCTGGTACAGGTGGGGCGGACTTC. This translates into CASNPGTGGADF. This chain connects TRBV28 to TRBJ2-7, with D tentatively TRBD1 (5 bases). CDR1 is MDHEN, CDR2 SYDVKM, per germline. This CDR3 is built from 12 residues.

The V and J genes are TRBV14 and TRBJ2-3, with TRBD2 as a possible D gene (5 bases). Germline V gives CDR1 SGHDN, CDR2 FVKESK. The V end was cut by 1 base, the J end by 7 bases, with 9 bases between. This CDR3 contains 13 residues. CDR3 sequence (DNA): TGTGCCAGCAGCCAAGGGAGGCGGAATACGCAGTATTTT. Encoded protein: CASSQGRRNTQYF.

The J gene is TRBJ2-1, the V gene TRBV20-1; 9 positions agree with TRBD2. This CDR3 is built from 15 residues. V lost 3 bases to trimming and J lost 8 bases; unmatched junction nucleotides: 11. Germline V gene sequence: CDR1 DFQATT, CDR2 SNEGSKA (reference sequence). CDR3 loop: CSARMAGGPLDEQFF. CDR3 sequence (DNA): TGCAGTGCTAGGATGGCGGGAGGGCCCTTGGATGAGCAGTTCTTC.

The table lists this clonotype with a few counts. The genes are TRBV9 and TRBJ2-5; TRBD2 matches at 12 bases. Germline V gives CDR1 SGDLS, CDR2 YYNGEE. The V gene end was trimmed by 0 bases and the J gene end by 5 bases; junction bases not matched to a gene: 2. This CDR3 is built from 15 residues. This CDR3 is CASSVGTSGKETQYF. CDR3 sequence (DNA): TGTGCCAGCAGCGTAGGGACTAGCGGGAAGGAGACCCAGTACTTC.

V usage is TRBV9 and J usage is TRBJ2-5; 9 nucleotides agree with TRBD1. V lost 0 bases to trimming and J lost 1 base; unmatched junction nucleotides: 1. Germline V gene data show CDR1 as SGDLS and CDR2 as YYNGEE. The CDR3 spans 15 residues. The CDR3 sequence: CASSVEDRGQETQYF. DNA for the CDR3: TGTGCCAGCAGCGTAGAGGACAGGGGCCAAGAGACCCAGTACTTC.

The V call is TRBV9, the J call TRBJ2-5; 7 bases fit TRBD1. The CDR3 totals 15 residues. J lost 1 base, V lost 3 bases, and 6 bases had no gene match. CDR1 and CDR2 from the germline V gene are SGDLS and YYNGEE. CDR3 region: CASSGEQGPQETQYF. The CDR3 bases are TGTGCCAGCAGCGGAGAACAGGGGCCCCAAGAGACCCAGTACTTC.